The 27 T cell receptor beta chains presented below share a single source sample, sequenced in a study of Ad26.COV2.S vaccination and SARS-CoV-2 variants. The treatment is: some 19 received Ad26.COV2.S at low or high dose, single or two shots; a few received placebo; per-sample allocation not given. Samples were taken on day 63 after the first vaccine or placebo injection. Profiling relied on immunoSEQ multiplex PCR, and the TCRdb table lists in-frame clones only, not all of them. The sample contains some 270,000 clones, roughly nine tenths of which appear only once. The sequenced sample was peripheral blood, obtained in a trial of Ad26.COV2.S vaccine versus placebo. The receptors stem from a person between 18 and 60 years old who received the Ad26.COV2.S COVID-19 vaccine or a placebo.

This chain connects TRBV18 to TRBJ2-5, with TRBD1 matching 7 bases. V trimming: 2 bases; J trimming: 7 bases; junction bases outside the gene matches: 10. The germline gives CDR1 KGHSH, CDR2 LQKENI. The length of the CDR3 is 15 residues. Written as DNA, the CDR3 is TGTGCCAGCTCACCAGTGGGTAGCCCAGGGGGGACCCAGTACTTC. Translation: CASSPVGSPGGTQYF.

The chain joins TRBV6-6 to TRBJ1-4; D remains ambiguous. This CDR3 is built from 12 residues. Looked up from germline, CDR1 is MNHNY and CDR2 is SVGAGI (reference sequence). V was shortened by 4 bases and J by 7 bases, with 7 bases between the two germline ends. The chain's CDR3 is CASSFPLEKLFF. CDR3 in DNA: TGTGCCAGCAGTTTCCCCCTTGAAAAACTGTTTTTT.

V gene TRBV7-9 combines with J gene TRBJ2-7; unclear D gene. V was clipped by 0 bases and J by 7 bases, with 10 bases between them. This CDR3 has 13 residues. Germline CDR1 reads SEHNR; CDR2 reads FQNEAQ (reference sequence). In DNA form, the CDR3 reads TGTGCCAGCAGCTTAGCACTCCGTCAGGAGCAGTACTTC. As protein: CASSLALRQEQYF. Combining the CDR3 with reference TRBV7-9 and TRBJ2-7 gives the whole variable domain DTGVSQNPRHKITKRGQNVTFRCDPISEHNRLYWYRQTLGQGPEFLTYFQNEAQLEKSRLLSDRFSAERPKGSFSTLEIQRTEQGDSAMYLCASSLALRQEQYFGPGTRLTVT.

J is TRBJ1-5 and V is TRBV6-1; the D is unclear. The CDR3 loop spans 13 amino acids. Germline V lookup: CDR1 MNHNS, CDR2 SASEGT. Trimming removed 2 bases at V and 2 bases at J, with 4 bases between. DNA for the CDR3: TGTGCCAGCAGTGAACAGGGCAATCAGCCCCAGCATTTT. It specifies CASSEQGNQPQHF.

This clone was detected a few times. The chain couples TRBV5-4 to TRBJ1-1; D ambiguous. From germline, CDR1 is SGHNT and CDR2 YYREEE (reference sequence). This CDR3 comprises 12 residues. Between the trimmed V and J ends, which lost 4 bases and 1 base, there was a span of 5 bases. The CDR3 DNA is TGTGCCAGCAGCCCTGCGAACACTGAAGCTTTCTTT. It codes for CASSPANTEAFF.

DNA of the CDR3: TGTGCCTGCGAACCGGGACAGGGTTACAATGAGCAGTTCTTC. Protein sequence: CACEPGQGYNEQFF. This chain joins TRBV30 and TRBJ2-1; the match to TRBD1 covers 9 bases. This CDR3 spans 14 amino acids. Germline CDR1 is GTSNPN and CDR2 is SVGIG (reference sequence). Trimming removed 6 bases from V and 4 bases from J; junction bases left unmatched: 7. Looking up the rest from reference TRBV30 and TRBJ2-1 gives the full variable domain: SQTIHQWPATLVQPVGSPLSLECTVEGTSNPNLYWYRQAAGRGLQLLFYSVGIGQISSEVPQNLSASRPQDRQFILSSKKLLLSDSGFYLCACEPGQGYNEQFFGPGTRLTVL.

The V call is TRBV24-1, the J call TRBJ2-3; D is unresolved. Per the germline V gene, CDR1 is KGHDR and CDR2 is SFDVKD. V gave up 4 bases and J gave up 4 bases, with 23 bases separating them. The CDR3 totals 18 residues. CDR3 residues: CATSEPGWDPTLPDTQYF. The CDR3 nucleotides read TGTGCCACCAGTGAACCGGGTTGGGATCCAACTCTACCAGATACGCAGTATTTT.

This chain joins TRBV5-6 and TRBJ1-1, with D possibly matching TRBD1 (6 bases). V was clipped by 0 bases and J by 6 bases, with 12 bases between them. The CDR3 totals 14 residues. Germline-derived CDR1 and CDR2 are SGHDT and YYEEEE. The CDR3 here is CASSLAGKGAEAFF. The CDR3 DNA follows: TGTGCCAGCAGCTTGGCAGGGAAGGGGGCTGAAGCTTTCTTT.

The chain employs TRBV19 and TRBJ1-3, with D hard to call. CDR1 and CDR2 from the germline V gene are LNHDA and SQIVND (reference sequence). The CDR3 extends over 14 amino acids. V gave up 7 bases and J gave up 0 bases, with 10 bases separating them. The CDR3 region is CASTLDLSGNTIYF. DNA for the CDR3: TGTGCCAGTACTTTGGACCTCTCTGGAAACACCATATATTTT.

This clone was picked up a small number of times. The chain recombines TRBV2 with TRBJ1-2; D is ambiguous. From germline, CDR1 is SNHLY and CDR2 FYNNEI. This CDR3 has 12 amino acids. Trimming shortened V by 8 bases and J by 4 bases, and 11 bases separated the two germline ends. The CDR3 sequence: CASQGFGYGYTF. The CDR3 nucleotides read TGTGCCAGCCAAGGGTTTGGCTATGGCTACACCTTC.

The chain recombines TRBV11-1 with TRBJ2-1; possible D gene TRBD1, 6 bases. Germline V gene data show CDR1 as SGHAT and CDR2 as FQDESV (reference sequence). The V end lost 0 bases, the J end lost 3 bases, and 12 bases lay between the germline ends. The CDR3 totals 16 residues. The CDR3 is CASSLARDRLYNEQFF. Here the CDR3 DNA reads TGTGCCAGCAGCTTAGCTCGAGACAGGCTCTACAATGAGCAGTTCTTC.

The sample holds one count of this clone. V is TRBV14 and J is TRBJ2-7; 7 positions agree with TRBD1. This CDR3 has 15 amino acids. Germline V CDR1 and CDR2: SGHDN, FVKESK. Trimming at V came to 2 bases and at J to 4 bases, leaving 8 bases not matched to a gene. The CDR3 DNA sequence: TGTGCCAGCAGCCAATCGACAGGGAATAGGTACGAGCAGTACTTC. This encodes CASSQSTGNRYEQYF.

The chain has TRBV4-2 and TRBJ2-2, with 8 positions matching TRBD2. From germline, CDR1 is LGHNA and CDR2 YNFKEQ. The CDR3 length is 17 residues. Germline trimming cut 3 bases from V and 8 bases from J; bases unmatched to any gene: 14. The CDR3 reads CASSQSRAAGVAGELFF. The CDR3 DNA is TGTGCCAGCAGCCAGTCTCGGGCAGCGGGAGTGGCGGGGGAGCTGTTTTTT.

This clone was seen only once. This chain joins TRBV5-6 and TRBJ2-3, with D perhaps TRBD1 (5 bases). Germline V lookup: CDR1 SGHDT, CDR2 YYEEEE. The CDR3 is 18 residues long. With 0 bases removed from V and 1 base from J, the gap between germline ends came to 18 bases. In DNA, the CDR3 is TGTGCCAGCAGCTTGGGTCCGAATCCAGGGCGAGGCACAGATACGCAGTATTTT. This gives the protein CASSLGPNPGRGTDTQYF.

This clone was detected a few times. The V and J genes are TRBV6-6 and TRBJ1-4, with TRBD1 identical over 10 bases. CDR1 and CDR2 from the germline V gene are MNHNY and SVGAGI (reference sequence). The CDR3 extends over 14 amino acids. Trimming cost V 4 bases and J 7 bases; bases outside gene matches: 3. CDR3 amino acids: CASSLRQGAEKLFF. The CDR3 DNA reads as TGTGCCAGCAGTTTAAGACAGGGGGCTGAAAAACTGTTTTTT.

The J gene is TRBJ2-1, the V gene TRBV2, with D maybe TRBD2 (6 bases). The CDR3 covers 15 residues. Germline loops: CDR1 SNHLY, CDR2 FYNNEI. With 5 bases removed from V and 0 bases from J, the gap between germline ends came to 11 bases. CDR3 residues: CASSSGVSSYNEQFF. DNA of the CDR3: TGTGCCAGCAGTTCGGGGGTTAGCTCCTACAATGAGCAGTTCTTC.

CDR3 DNA sequence: TGTGCCAGCAGCAAAAAAAATCGGCAGGGCAGGGGAGGGGAGACCCAGTACTTC. Its translation is CASSKKNRQGRGGETQYF. The rearrangement uses TRBV21-1 and TRBJ2-5; TRBD2, as called in the table, went unchecked against the DNA. TRBV21-1 is flagged as a pseudogene. The CDR3 is 18 residues long.

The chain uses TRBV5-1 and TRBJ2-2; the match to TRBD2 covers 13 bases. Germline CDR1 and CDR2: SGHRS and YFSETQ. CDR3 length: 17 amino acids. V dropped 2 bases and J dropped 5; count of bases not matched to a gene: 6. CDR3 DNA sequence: TGCGCCAGCAGCTTCCGACTAGCGGGGGGTGAGACCGGGGAGCTGTTTTTT. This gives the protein CASSFRLAGGETGELFF. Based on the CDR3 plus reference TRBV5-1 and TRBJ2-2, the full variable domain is KAGVTQTPRYLIKTRGQQVTLSCSPISGHRSVSWYQQTPGQGLQFLFEYFSETQRNKGNFPGRFSGRQFSNSRSEMNVSTLELGDSALYLCASSFRLAGGETGELFFGEGSRLTVL.

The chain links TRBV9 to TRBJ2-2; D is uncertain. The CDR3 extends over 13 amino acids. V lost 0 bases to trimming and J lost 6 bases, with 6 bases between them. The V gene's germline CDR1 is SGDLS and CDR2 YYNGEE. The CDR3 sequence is CASSVAAAGELFF. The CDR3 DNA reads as TGTGCCAGCAGCGTAGCTGCGGCCGGGGAGCTGTTTTTT.

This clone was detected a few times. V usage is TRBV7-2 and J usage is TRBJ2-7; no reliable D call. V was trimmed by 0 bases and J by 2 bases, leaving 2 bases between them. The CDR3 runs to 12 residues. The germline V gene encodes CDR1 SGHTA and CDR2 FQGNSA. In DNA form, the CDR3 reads TGTGCCAGCAGCTTAGCGGCCTACGAGCAGTACTTC. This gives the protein CASSLAAYEQYF. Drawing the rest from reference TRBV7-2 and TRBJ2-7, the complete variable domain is GAGVSQSPSNKVTEKGKDVELRCDPISGHTALYWYRQSLGQGLEFLIYFQGNSAPDKSGLPSDRFSAERTGGSVSTLTIQRTQQEDSAVYLCASSLAAYEQYFGPGTRLTVT.

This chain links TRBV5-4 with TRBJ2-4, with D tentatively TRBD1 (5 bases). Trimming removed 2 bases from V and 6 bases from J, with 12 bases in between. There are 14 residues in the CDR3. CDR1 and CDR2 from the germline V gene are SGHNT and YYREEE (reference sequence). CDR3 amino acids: CASSFKGIGNIQYF. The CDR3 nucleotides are TGTGCCAGCAGCTTTAAGGGGATCGGAAACATTCAGTACTTC.

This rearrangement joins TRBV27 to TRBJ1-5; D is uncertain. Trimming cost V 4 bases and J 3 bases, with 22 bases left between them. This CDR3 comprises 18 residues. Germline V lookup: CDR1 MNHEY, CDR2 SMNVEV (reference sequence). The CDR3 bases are TGTGCCAGCAGTTCACGCTTCACTTTAAACAGAGACAATCAGCCCCAGCATTTT. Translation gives CASSSRFTLNRDNQPQHF.

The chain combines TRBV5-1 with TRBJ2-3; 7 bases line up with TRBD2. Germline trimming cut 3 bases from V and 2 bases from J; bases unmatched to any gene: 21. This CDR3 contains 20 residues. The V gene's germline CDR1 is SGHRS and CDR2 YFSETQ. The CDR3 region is CASSSRGLSGGGLLTDTQYF. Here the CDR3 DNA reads TGCGCCAGCAGCTCCCGGGGCCTTTCGGGGGGAGGCCTACTCACAGATACGCAGTATTTT.

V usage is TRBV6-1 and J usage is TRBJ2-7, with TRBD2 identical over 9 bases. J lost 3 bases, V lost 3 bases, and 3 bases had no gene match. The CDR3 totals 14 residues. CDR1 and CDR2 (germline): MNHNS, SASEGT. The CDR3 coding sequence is TGTGCCAGCAGTGAGGCGGGGGGGGTCTACGAGCAGTACTTC. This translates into CASSEAGGVYEQYF.

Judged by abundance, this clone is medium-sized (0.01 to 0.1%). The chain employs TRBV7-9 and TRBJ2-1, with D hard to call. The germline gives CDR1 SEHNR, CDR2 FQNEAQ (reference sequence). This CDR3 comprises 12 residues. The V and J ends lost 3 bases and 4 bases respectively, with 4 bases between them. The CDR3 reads CASSFSYNEQFF. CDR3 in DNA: TGTGCCAGCAGCTTCAGTTACAATGAGCAGTTCTTC.

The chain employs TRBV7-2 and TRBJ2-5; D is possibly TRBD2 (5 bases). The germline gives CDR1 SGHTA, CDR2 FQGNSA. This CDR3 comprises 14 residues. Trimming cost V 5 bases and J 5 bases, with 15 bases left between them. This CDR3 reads CASSRGWSGETQYF. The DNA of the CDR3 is TGTGCCAGCAGCCGCGGGTGGAGTGGTGAGACCCAGTACTTC.

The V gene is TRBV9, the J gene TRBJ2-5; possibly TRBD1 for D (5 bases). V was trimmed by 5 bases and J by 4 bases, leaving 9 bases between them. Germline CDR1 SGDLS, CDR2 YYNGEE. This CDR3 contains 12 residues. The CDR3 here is CASRGRGETQYF. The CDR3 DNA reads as TGTGCCAGCAGAGGAAGGGGAGAGACCCAGTACTTC.